This TCR beta chain emerged from a study of Ad26.COV2.S vaccination and SARS-CoV-2 variants (dated by TCRdb to 2020 to 2023). Concerning the study at large: Vaccine-arm donors came from COV1001, a multicentre, randomized, double-blind, placebo-controlled phase I-IIa trial of Ad26.COV2.S in healthy adults. Ad26.COV2.S was given intramuscularly at 5x10^10 or 1x10^11 viral particles, as a single shot or as two shots 56 days apart. TCRbeta repertoire sequencing was used to assess the specificity and breadth of SARS-CoV-2-reactive T cell receptors after Ad26.COV2.S vaccination. A total of some 30 samples were included in the TCR-sequenced set, comprising 19 Ad26.COV2.S vaccine recipients, 5 placebo recipients and 8 SARS-CoV-2 convalescent individuals. Trial participants were randomized into five groups of five, in which low-dose or high-dose Ad26.COV2.S was given once or twice, or placebo was given on both occasions. Investigators remained blinded to trial group allocation during experiments and outcome assessment. Points the paper makes about the study in general: After vaccination, substantial breadth of spike-specific CD8+ and CD4+ T cell responses was reported. Vaccine and placebo recipients had comparable non-spike TCR breadth, which fits with the vaccine containing only spike. The study was not powered to compare responses between vaccine doses or regimens. Ad26.COV2.S recipients had higher spike-specific TCR breadth than placebo recipients (P = 0.0014). The authors noted that the TCR breadth and depth analyses may have underestimated total T cell responses.

The treatment or condition label of this sample denotes: over 15 received Ad26.COV2.S at low or high dose, single or two shots; five or six received placebo; per-sample allocation not given. For vaccine and placebo recipients, the sequenced repertoires came from samples collected on day 63 after the first injection. Between 29 July and 7 August 2020, Cohort 1b enrolled some 25 adults aged 18-55 years at one site in Boston, USA. Ad26.COV2.S was a replication-incompetent adenovirus type 26 vector that expressed a prefusion-stabilized SARS-CoV-2 spike protein derived from the original Wuhan strain. With regard to this clone: Which antigen it targets is not known. It has no much larger one-base neighbor in the sample; base qualities were not kept.

From the cysteine through the phenylalanine, the CDR3 covers 17 amino acids. The entry retains the CDR3 DNA only, 51 bases that are in frame from base 1. The germline V and J ends show losses of 8 bases and 2 bases respectively, and no gene match explains 15 bases of the junction. In the germline V gene (reference sequence), CDR1 corresponds to MNHEY and CDR2 to SMNVEV. The immunoSEQ Assay was used to sequence TCRbeta CDR3 regions. After extraction, genomic DNA underwent amplification by bias-controlled multiplex PCR, followed by high-throughput sequencing. The original pipeline was this. To quantify the absolute abundance of every unique TCRbeta CDR3 region, sequences were collapsed and filtered. T cell fraction was estimated by normalizing TCRbeta template counts to usable DNA, with usable DNA measured through amplification of reference genes found in all nucleated cells. Repertoire TCRs were annotated as SARS-CoV-2-specific by exact matching of V gene, CDR3 amino acid sequence and J gene to a known reactive TCR set. The reference SARS-CoV-2 TCR set was derived from MIRA and filtered for enrichment in COVID-19-positive ImmuneCODE repertoires, a step that removed public or cross-reactive TCRs. Using the MIRA antigens, annotated TCRs were further analysed by specific ORF or by position within an ORF. Depth was the summed frequency of annotated unique rearrangements, while breadth was defined as annotated unique rearrangements over total unique productive rearrangements. TCR breadth was compared between groups using two-sided Wilcoxon rank-sum tests. TCRdb provides this immuneACCESS table in a form limited to in-frame rearrangements. Some clones are lacking; in checked studies, under half of them reflect an unresolved V gene, and why the rest are absent is not known. V, J and clone size are taken as reported in that table, and D and trimming were inferred from the DNA itself. This sample lists approximately 480,000 clones; roughly 89% were detected once. The ten top clones hold roughly 13% of the sample.

The clonotype comes from a person aged 18-65 years who received the Ad26.COV2.S COVID-19 vaccine or a placebo. The sample here was peripheral blood, taken in a trial of Ad26.COV2.S vaccine versus placebo. This chain joins TRBV27 to TRBJ1-2, with 9 middle bases fitting TRBD1. The sequenced DNA is TGTGCCAGCCGACCGGGACAGGGTTTTCTTGGAAACTATGGCTACACCTTC. Translated, this gives CASRPGQGFLGNYGYTF.